This paragraph covers one T cell receptor beta chain sequence. Assay: immunoSEQ multiplex PCR; the TCRdb copy retains only in-frame clones and omits some. The sample yields some 120,000 clones, around 81% seen once. The data were taken from a study of blood T cell repertoires in COVID-19. Study overall: Sites across the United States, Italy and Spain contributed samples from acute and convalescent COVID-19.

The CDR3 runs to 13 residues. V dropped 6 bases and J dropped 1 base, with 9 bases sitting between them. Sequencing used peripheral blood. This sequence originates from a man aged 25-45 years with COVID-19, enrolled during active disease. J is TRBJ1-2 and V is TRBV12-3 or TRBV12-4, with D hard to call. The CDR3 nucleotides are TGTGCCAGCAGCCTGACATATAACTATGGCTACACCTTC. Its protein is CASSLTYNYGYTF.